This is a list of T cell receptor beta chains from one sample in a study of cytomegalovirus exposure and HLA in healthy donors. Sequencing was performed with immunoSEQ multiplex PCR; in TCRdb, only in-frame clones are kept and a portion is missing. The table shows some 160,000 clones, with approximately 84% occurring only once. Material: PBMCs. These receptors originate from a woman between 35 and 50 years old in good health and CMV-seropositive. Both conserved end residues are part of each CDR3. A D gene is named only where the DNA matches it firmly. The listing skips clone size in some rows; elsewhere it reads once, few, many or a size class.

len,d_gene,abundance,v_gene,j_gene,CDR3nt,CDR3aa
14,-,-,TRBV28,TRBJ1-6,TGTGCCAGCAGTGGGAGAGCCTATAATTCACCCCTCCACTTT,CASSGRAYNSPLHF
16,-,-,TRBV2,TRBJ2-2,TGTGCCAGCACAACCTCGGTCCATCCGAACACCGGGGAGCTGTTTTTT,CASTTSVHPNTGELFF
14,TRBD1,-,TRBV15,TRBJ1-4,TGTGCCAGCCAACAGGGGGCTGGCGTTGAAAAACTGTTTTTT,CASQQGAGVEKLFF
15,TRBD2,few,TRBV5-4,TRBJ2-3,TGTGCCAGCAGTGGCGGCGGGGGGCAAATAGATACGCAGTATTTT,CASSGGGGQIDTQYF
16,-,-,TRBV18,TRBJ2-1,TGTGCCAGCTCGCCGACAGGCGTTGGCCCCAAGTCAGAGCAGTTCTTC,CASSPTGVGPKSEQFF
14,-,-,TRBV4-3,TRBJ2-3,TGCGCCAGCAGCCCAGAACCGAGGATAGATACGCAGTATTTT,CASSPEPRIDTQYF
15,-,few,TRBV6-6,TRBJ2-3,TGTGCCAGCAGTTACTCGAGCACCCCGAGAGATACGCAGTATTTT,CASSYSSTPRDTQYF
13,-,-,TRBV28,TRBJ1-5,TGTGCCAGCAGTTCCGGGGGCAATCAGCCCCAGCATTTT,CASSSGGNQPQHF
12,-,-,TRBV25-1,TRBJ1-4,TGTGCCAGCAGTGGGTACGGAGGAAAGCTGTTTTTT,CASSGYGGKLFF
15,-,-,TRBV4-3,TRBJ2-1,TGCGCCAGCAGCCAAGAAGAGGGCAGAAACAATGAGCAGTTCTTC,CASSQEEGRNNEQFF
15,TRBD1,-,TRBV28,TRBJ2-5,TGTGCCAGCAGTCTCCCAACAGGGGTTTGGGAGACCCAGTACTTC,CASSLPTGVWETQYF
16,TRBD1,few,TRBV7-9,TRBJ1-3,TGTTCCAGCAGCGTACTCTGGACAGGCTCTGGAAACACCATATATTTT,CSSSVLWTGSGNTIYF
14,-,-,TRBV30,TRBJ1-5,TGTGCCTGGAGAGCACCAGGGGAAGGTCAGCCCCAGCATTTT,CAWRAPGEGQPQHF
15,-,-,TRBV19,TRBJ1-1,TGTGCCAGTAGTATCATAGGGGTTGGGAACACTGAAGCTTTCTTT,CASSIIGVGNTEAFF
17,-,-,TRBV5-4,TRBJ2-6,TGTGCCAGCAGCTTCAGGGGTCGTAACTCTGGGGCCAACGTCCTGACTTTC,CASSFRGRNSGANVLTF
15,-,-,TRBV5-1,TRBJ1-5,TGCGCCAGCAGCTTAGGCGGGGCGGGGGATCAGCCCCAGCATTTT,CASSLGGAGDQPQHF
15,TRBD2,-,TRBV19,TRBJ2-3,TGTGCCAGTAGTGCCCAGCGGGGGACTGCAGATACGCAGTATTTT,CASSAQRGTADTQYF
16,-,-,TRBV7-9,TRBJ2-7,TGTGCCAGCAGCTTAGCTCAGGGGGGTATATGGGACGAGCAGTACTTC,CASSLAQGGIWDEQYF
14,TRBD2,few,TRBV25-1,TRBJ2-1,TGTGCCAGCAGTGAAGGGGCTAGCGGGGGCCGACCGTTCTTC,CASSEGASGGRPFF
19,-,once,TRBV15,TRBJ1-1,TGTGCCACCAGCAGAGATATGGCCCGGTCCCTAGGGAGGGACACTGAAGCTTTCTTT,CATSRDMARSLGRDTEAFF
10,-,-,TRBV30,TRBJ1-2,TGTGCCGCTTCGTCGGTTGGCTACACCTTC,CAASSVGYTF
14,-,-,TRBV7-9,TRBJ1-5,TGTGCCAGCAGCTTCAACAGTCCCAACCAGCCCCAGCATTTT,CASSFNSPNQPQHF
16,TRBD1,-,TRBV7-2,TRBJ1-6,TGTGCCAGCAGCCTGCACGGACAGGGTGTTGGATCACCCCTCCACTTT,CASSLHGQGVGSPLHF
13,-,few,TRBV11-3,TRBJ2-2,TGTGCCAGCAGCCAAGGGGTATCCGGGGAGCTGTTTTTT,CASSQGVSGELFF
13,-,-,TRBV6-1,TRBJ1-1,TGTGCCAGCAGGGTAGAAAGACAGTCTGAAGCTTTCTTT,CASRVERQSEAFF
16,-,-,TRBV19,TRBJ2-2,TGTGCCAGTAGTCTGGGAACAGGGAATATACCCGGGGAGCTGTTTTTT,CASSLGTGNIPGELFF
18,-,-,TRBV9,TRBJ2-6,TGTGCCAGCAGCGGGAACCCGGGGGAGGACTCTGGGGCCAACGTCCTGACTTTC,CASSGNPGEDSGANVLTF
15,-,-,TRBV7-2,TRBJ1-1,TGTGCCAGCAGCTTAGACCCGAACATGAACACTGAAGCTTTCTTT,CASSLDPNMNTEAFF
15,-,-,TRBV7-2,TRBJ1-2,TGTGCCAGCAGTCCCTCTAGGACAGAGCCTCCCGGCTACACCTTC,CASSPSRTEPPGYTF
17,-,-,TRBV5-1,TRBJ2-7,TGCGCCAGCAGCTTGGGCGACGGGACACCCAAAGGGTACGAGCAGTACTTC,CASSLGDGTPKGYEQYF
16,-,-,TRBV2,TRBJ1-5,TGTGCCAGCAGTGAGGATGGCGGGGGGGGAAATCAGCCCCAGCATTTT,CASSEDGGGGNQPQHF
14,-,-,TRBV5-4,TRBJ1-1,TGTGCCAGCAGCTTGGCTGGGGGCGGCCCTGAAGCTTTCTTT,CASSLAGGGPEAFF
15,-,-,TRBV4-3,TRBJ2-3,TGCGCCAGCAGCCAAACTGCAGGGCGTACAGATACGCAGTATTTT,CASSQTAGRTDTQYF
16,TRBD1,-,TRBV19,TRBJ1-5,TGTGCCAGTAGTCCCGGGACAGGGAGGTTCAATCAGCCCCAGCATTTT,CASSPGTGRFNQPQHF
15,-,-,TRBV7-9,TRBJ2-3,TGTGCCAGCAGCCTAGGGGGAGACGGCACAGATACGCAGTATTTT,CASSLGGDGTDTQYF
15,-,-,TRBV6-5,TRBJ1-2,TGTGCCAGCAGTCTCCGCGGGGAACTTAACTATGGCTACACCTTC,CASSLRGELNYGYTF
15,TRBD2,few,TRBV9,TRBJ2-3,TGTGCCAGCAGCGGGGGACTAGCGGGGGTGGATACGCAGTATTTT,CASSGGLAGVDTQYF
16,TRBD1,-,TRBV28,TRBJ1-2,TGTGCCAGCAGTTTACCGCAGGGGGCGAACCTTTATGGCTACACCTTC,CASSLPQGANLYGYTF
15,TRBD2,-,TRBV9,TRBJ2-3,TGTGCCAGCAGCGTTCAGAGGGAGGGGACAGATACGCAGTATTTT,CASSVQREGTDTQYF
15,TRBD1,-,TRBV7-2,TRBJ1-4,TGTGCCAGCAGTCCCACGGGGGACAGGAATGAAAAACTGTTTTTT,CASSPTGDRNEKLFF
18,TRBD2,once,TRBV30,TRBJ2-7,TGTGCCTGGAGAGACCGACTGGGTCGGGGGGGCAGCCCCTACGAGCAGTACTTC,CAWRDRLGRGGSPYEQYF
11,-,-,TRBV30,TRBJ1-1,TGTGCCTGGAGTGTAGGACAGCCGGCTTTCTTT,CAWSVGQPAFF